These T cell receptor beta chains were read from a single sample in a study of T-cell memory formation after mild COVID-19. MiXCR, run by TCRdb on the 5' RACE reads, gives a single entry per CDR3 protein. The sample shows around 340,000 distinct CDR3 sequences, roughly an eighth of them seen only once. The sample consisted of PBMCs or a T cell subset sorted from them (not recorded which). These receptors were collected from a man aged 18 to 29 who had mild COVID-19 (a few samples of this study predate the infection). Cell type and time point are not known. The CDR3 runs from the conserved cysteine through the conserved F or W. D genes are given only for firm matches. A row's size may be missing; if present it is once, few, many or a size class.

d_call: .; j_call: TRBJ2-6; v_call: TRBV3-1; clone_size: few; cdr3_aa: CASSPSAGANVLTF; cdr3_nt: TGTGCCAGCAGCCCGTCCGCCGGGGCCAACGTCCTGACTTTC
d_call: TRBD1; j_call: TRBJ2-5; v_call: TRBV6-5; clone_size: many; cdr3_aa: CASSYHTGEKTQYF; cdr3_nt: TGTGCCAGCAGTTACCATACAGGGGAGAAGACCCAGTACTTC
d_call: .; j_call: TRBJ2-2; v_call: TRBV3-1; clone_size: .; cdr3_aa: CASSRSRGGGTGELFF; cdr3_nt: TGTGCCAGCAGCCGATCGCGAGGAGGTGGCACCGGGGAGCTGTTTTTT
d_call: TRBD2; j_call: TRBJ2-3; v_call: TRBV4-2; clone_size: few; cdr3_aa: CASSQGEAGGTDTQYF; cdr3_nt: TGTGCCAGCAGCCAAGGGGAAGCGGGGGGCACAGATACGCAGTATTTT
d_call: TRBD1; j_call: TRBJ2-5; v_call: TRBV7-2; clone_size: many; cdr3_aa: CASSSGGAQYF; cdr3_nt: TGTGCCAGCAGCTCAGGGGGCGCCCAGTACTTC
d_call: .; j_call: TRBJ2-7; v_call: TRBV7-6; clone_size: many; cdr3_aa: CASSLRRDTHYEQYF; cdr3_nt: TGTGCCAGCAGCTTACGCCGGGACACCCACTACGAGCAGTACTTC
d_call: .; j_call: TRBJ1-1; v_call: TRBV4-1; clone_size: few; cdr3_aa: CASSPGWGPEAFF; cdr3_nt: TGCGCCAGCAGCCCAGGGTGGGGACCTGAAGCTTTCTTT
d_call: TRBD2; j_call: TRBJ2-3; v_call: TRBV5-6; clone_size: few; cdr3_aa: CASSGLAGGLSDTQYF; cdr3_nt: TGTGCCAGCAGTGGGCTCGCGGGGGGGCTCTCAGATACGCAGTATTTT
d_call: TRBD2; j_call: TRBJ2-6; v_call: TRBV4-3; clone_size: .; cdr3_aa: CASSQVPSGGSGANVLTF; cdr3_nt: TGCGCCAGCAGCCAAGTACCTAGCGGGGGGTCTGGGGCCAACGTCCTGACTTTC
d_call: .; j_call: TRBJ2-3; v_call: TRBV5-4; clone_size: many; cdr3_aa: CASHRGTDTQYF; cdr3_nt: TGTGCCAGCCACAGGGGCACAGATACGCAGTATTTT
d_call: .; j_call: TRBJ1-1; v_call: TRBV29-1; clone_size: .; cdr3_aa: CSVKEMGTEAFF; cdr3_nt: TGCAGCGTTAAGGAGATGGGCACTGAAGCTTTCTTT
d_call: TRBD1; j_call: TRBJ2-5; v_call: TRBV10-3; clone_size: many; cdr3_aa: CAARGQGGQETQYF; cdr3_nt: TGTGCCGCCCGAGGACAGGGTGGCCAAGAGACCCAGTACTTC
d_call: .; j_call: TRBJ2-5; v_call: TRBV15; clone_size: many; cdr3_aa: CATSRVETGQGTQYF; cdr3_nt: TGTGCCACCAGCAGAGTTGAGACAGGACAAGGGACCCAGTACTTC
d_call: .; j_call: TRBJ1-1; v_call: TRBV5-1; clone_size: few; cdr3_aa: CASSLEVGPEAFF; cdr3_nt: TGCGCCAGCAGCTTGGAGGTGGGTCCTGAAGCTTTCTTT
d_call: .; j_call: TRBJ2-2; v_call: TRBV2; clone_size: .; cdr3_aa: CASSAGWTNTGELFF; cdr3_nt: TGTGCCAGCAGTGCTGGGTGGACGAACACCGGGGAGCTGTTTTTT
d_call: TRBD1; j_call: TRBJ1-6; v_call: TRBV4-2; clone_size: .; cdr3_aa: CASSQARTGVSSYNSPLHF; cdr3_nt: TGTGCCAGCAGCCAAGCTAGGACAGGAGTTAGCTCCTATAATTCACCCCTCCACTTT
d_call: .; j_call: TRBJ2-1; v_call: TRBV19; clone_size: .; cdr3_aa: CASRGTPYNEQFF; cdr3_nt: TGTGCCAGTAGGGGGACACCTTACAATGAGCAGTTCTTC
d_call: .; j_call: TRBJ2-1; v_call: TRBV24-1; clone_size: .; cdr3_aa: CATSDFDNEQFF; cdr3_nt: TGTGCCACCAGTGATTTCGACAATGAGCAGTTCTTC
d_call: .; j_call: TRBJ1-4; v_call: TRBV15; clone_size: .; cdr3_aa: CATSQKRLSGEKLFF; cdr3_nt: TGTGCCACCAGTCAAAAAAGGTTATCCGGCGAAAAACTGTTTTTT
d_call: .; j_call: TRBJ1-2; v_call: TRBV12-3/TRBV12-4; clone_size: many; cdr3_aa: CASSLGPANYGYTF; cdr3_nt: TGTGCCAGCAGTTTGGGACCGGCTAACTATGGCTACACCTTC